The clone carrying this TCR beta chain came up a few times. Its antigen is unidentified. Arm-PCR with iRepertoire HTBI primers amplified the CDR3 regions for these TCR beta libraries. TCRdb re-derived calls from the multiplex PCR reads in MiXCR, one entry per CDR3 protein. Of around 460,000 distinct CDR3 sequences in the sample, approximately 22% were seen once. Time point noted: persistent/refractory GD, antithyroid drugs over 5 years with positive TRAb. TCR sequences were obtained from RNA taken from PBMCs. The sample originates from a study of regulatory T cells in long-lasting Graves disease. About the research overall: Over 5 years on antithyroid drugs plus positive TSH receptor antibodies marked Graves' disease as persistent.

The CDR3 is made up of 15 amino acids. Trimming took off 7 bases at V and 0 bases at J, with 13 bases between the two ends. In germline, CDR1 is MNHNS, CDR2 SASEGT. Study-wide findings and caveats: Preferential use of TRBV28, TRBJ1-2 and TRBJ2-5 was seen in persistent disease. Patients whose Graves' disease persisted exhibited lower TCR diversity than those newly diagnosed.

The sequences come from peripheral blood mononuclear cells (PBMCs), collected when the disease was refractory, from a patient treated with antithyroid drugs. The chain links TRBV6-1 to TRBJ1-5; D gene unclear. The clonotype was recovered from a female donor with Graves disease. The CDR3 coding sequence is TGTGCCAGCAAGGAGGACTTTTATAGCAATCAGCCCCAGCATTTT. Amino acids: CASKEDFYSNQPQHF.